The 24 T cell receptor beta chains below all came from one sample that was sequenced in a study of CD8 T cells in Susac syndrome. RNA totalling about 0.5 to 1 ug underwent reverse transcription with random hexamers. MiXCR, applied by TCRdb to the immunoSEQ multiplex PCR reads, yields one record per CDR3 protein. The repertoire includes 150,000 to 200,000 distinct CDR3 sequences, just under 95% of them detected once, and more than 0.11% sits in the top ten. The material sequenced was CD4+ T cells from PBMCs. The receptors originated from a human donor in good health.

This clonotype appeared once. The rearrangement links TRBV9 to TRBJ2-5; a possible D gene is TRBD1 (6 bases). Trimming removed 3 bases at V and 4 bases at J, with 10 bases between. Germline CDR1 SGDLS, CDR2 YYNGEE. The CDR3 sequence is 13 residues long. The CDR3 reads CASSARTVETQYF. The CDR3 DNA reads TGTGCCAGCAGCGCCCGGACAGTAGAGACCCAGTACTTC.

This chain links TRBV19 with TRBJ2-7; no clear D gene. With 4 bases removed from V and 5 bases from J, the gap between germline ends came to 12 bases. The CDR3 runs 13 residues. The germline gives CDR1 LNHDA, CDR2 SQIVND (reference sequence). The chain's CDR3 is CASSTQAMDEQYF. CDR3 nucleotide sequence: TGTGCCAGTAGTACCCAGGCGATGGACGAGCAGTACTTC.

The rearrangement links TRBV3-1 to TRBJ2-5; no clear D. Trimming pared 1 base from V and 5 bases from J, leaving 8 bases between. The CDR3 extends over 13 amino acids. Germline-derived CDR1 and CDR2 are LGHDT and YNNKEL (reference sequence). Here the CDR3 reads CASSQVDPETQYF. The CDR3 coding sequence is TGTGCCAGCAGCCAAGTCGATCCCGAGACCCAGTACTTC.

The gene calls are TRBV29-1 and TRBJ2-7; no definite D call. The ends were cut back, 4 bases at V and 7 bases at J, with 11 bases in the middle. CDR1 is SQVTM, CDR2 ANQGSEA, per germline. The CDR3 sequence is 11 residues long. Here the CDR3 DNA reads TGCAGCGTTGGATCTGGGTTAGAGCAGTACTTC. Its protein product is CSVGSGLEQYF.

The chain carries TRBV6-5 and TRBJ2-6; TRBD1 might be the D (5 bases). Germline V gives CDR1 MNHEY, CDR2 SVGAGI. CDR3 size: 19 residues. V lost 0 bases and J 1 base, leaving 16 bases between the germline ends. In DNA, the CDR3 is TGTGCCAGCAGTTACTCGAAACAGGTGATTTGGTCTGGGGCCAACGTCCTGACTTTC. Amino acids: CASSYSKQVIWSGANVLTF.

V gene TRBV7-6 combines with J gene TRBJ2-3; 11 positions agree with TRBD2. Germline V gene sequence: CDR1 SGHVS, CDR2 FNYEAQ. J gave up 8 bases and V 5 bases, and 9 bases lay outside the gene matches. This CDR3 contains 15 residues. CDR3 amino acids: CASSPIAGGLGTQYF. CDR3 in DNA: TGTGCCAGCAGCCCTATAGCGGGGGGGCTTGGTACGCAGTATTTT.

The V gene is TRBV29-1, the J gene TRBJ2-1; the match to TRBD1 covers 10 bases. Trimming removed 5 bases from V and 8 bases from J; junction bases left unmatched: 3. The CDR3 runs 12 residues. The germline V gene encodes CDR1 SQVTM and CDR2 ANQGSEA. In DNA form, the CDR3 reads TGCAGCGTTACCGGGACAGGGGATGAGCAGTTCTTC. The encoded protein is CSVTGTGDEQFF.

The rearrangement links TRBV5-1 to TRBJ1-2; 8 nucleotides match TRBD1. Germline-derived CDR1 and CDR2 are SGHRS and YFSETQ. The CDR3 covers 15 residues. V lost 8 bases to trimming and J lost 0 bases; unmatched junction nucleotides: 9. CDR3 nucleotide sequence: TGCGCCAGTTTACCGGGACAGGCAACTAACTATGGCTACACCTTC. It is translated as CASLPGQATNYGYTF.

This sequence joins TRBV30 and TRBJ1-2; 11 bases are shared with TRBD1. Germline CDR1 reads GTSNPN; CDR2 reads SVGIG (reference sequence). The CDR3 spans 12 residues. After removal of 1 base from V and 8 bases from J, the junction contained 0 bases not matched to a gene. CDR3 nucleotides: TGTGCCTGGAGTGGGACAGGGGGCGGCTACACCTTC. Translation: CAWSGTGGGYTF.

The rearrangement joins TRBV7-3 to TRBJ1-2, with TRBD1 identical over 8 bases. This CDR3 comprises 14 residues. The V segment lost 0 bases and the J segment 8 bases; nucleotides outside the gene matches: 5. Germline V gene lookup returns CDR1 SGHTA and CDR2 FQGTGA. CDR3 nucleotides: TGTGCCAGCAGCTTAACTCGGACAGGGAGGGGCTACACCTTC. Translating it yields CASSLTRTGRGYTF.

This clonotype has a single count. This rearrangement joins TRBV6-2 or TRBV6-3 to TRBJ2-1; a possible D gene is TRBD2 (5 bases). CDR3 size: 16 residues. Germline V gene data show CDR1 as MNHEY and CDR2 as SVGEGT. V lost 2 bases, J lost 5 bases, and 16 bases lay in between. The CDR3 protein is CASSYPPGIGDNEQFF. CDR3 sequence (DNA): TGTGCCAGCAGTTACCCCCCGGGGATCGGGGACAATGAGCAGTTCTTC.

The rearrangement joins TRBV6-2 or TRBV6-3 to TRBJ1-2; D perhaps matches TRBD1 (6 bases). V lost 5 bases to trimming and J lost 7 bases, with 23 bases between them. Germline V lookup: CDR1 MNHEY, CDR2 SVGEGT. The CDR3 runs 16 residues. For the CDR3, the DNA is TGTGCCAGCAGTCCCCGGGCGGGGGGCAAAGGTGCTGGCTACACCTTC. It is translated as CASSPRAGGKGAGYTF.

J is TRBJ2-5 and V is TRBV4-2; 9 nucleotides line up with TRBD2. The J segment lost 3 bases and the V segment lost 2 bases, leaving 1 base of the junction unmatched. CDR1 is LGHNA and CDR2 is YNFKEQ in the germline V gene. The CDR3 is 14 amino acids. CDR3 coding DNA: TGTGCCAGCAGCCAACCTAGCGGGGAAGAGACCCAGTACTTC. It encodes CASSQPSGEETQYF.

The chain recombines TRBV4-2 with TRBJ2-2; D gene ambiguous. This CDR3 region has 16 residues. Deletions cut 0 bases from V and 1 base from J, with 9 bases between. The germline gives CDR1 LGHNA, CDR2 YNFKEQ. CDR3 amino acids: CASSQDGGMNTGELFF. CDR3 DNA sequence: TGTGCCAGCAGCCAAGATGGCGGTATGAACACCGGGGAGCTGTTTTTT.

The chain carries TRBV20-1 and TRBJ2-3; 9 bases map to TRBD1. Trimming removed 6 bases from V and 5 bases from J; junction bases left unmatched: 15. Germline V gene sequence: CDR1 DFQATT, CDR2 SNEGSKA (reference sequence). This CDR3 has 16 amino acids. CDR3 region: CSAKGEGQGVLDTQYF. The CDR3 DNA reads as TGCAGTGCCAAAGGGGAGGGACAGGGAGTTTTAGATACGCAGTATTTT.

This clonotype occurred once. In nucleotides, the CDR3 is TGTGCCAGCAGTGGGACTAGAGCGACCCAGTACTTC. Translated, it gives CASSGTRATQYF. The chain recombines TRBV2 with TRBJ2-5; 7 nucleotides match TRBD2. Unmatched junction bases numbered 3, after V lost 4 bases and J lost 7 bases. The CDR3 covers 12 residues. The germline gives CDR1 SNHLY, CDR2 FYNNEI.

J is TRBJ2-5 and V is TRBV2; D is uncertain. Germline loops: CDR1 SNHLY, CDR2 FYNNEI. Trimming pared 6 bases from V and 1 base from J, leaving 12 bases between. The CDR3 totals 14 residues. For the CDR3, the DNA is TGTGCCAGCAGCGACCGAAGGCTCCAAGAGACCCAGTACTTC. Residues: CASSDRRLQETQYF.

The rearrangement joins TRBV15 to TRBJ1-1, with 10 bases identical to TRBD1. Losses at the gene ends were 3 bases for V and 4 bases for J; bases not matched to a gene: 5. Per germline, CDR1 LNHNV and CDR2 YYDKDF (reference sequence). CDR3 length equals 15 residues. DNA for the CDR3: TGTGCCACCAGCAGCCCGGACAGGGGGGTCACTGAAGCTTTCTTT. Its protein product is CATSSPDRGVTEAFF.

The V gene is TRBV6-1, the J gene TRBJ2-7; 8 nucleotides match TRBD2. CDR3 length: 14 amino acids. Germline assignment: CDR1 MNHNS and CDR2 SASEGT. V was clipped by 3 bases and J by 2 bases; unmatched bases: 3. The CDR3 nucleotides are TGTGCCAGCAGTGAGAGCGGGGGAACCTACGAGCAGTACTTC. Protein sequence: CASSESGGTYEQYF.

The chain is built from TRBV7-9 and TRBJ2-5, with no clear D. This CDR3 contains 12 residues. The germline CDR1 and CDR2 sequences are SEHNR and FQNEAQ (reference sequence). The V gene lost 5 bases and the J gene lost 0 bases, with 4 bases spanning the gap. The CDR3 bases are TGTGCCAGCAGCCGGGACCAAGAGACCCAGTACTTC. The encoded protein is CASSRDQETQYF. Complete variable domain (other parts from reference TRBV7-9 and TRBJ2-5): DTGVSQNPRHKITKRGQNVTFRCDPISEHNRLYWYRQTLGQGPEFLTYFQNEAQLEKSRLLSDRFSAERPKGSFSTLEIQRTEQGDSAMYLCASSRDQETQYFGPGTRLLVL.

In DNA form, the CDR3 reads TGTGCCAGCACCCGACAGGGGGGGAACACTGAAGCTTTCTTT. The encoded protein is CASTRQGGNTEAFF. The chain recombines TRBV3-1 with TRBJ1-1; TRBD1 aligns across 9 bases. CDR3 size: 14 residues. V dropped 7 bases and J dropped 1; count of bases not matched to a gene: 4. Germline lookup yields CDR1 LGHDT and CDR2 YNNKEL (reference sequence).

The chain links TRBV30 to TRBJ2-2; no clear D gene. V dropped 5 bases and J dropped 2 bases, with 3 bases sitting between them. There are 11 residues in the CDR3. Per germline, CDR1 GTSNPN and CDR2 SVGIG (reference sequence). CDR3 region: CAWVNTGELFF. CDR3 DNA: TGTGCCTGGGTTAACACCGGGGAGCTGTTTTTT. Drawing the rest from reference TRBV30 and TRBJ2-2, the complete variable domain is SQTIHQWPATLVQPVGSPLSLECTVEGTSNPNLYWYRQAAGRGLQLLFYSVGIGQISSEVPQNLSASRPQDRQFILSSKKLLLSDSGFYLCAWVNTGELFFGEGSRLTVL.

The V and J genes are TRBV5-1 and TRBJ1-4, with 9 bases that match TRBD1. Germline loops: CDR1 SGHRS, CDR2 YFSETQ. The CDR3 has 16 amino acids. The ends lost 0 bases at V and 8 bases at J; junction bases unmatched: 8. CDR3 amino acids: CASSLEPGQGGEKLFF. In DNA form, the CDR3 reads TGCGCCAGCAGCTTGGAACCGGGACAGGGAGGAGAAAAACTGTTTTTT.

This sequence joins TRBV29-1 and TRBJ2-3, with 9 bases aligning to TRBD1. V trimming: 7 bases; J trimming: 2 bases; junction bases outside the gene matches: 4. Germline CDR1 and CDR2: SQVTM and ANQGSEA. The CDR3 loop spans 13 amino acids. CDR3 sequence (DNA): TGCAGCGCGGGACAGGGAAACACAGATACGCAGTATTTT. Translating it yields CSAGQGNTDTQYF.